This T cell receptor (beta chain) comes out of a study of blood T cell repertoires in COVID-19. Study-wide background: In each case, the material was cDNA or gDNA derived from T cells, B-cell-depleted T cells, or PBMCs.

Only in-frame clones appear in the TCRdb table, and some are missing; sequencing was by immunoSEQ multiplex PCR. The data contain a few hundred thousand clones, around 80% of them singletons. The CDR3 extends over 14 amino acids. The V gene's germline CDR1 is SNHLY and CDR2 FYNNEI. V lost 5 bases to trimming and J lost 4 bases; unmatched junction nucleotides: 5. This study enrolled people aged about 18 to 95 from about two dozen US geographic areas. Participants reported their clinical history, and cohort assignment relied on those reports. This clone was recorded only once. The specimen sequenced was PBMCs or T cells enriched from blood (not recorded which). The chain employs TRBV2 and TRBJ2-3; TRBD1 agrees at 8 bases. This sequence was found in a young man with acute COVID-19. CDR3 nucleotide sequence: TGTGCCAGCAGTAACAGGGGGTGGGCAGATACGCAGTATTTT. It is translated as CASSNRGWADTQYF.